One sample yielded the 12 T cell receptor beta chains listed below, sequenced in a study of T cell repertoires in cytomegalovirus infection. TCRdb used MiXCR to reprocess the reads, holding one entry per CDR3 protein. The sample lists about 130,000 distinct CDR3 sequences, more than 7% occurring once. The sequencing sample was made of PBMCs. These TCRs come from a human donor in good health (CMV status not recorded). Some clones in this sample may be carry-over from other donors' samples.

This clonotype showed up many times. The chain joins TRBV7-9 to TRBJ2-7, with TRBD1 as a possible D gene (6 bases). Germline CDR1 SEHNR, CDR2 FQNEAQ (reference sequence). V lost 5 bases, J lost 0 bases, and 11 bases lay in between. This CDR3 is built from 14 residues. The CDR3 bases are TGTGCCAGCAGCACCTGGGACATCTCCTACGAGCAGTACTTC. Protein sequence: CASSTWDISYEQYF. The complete variable domain, with remaining parts taken from reference TRBV7-9 and TRBJ2-7, reads DTGVSQNPRHKITKRGQNVTFRCDPISEHNRLYWYRQTLGQGPEFLTYFQNEAQLEKSRLLSDRFSAERPKGSFSTLEIQRTEQGDSAMYLCASSTWDISYEQYFGPGTRLTVT.

This clonotype was counted at least ten times. The chain's CDR3 is CASSGTNYGYTF. CDR3 nucleotides: TGTGCCAGCAGCGGGACTAACTATGGCTACACCTTC. This sequence joins TRBV28 and TRBJ1-2, with no clear D. CDR1 and CDR2 (germline): MDHEN, SYDVKM. Trimming cost V 6 bases and J 0 bases, with 5 bases left between them. This CDR3 region has 12 residues.

The gene calls are TRBV7-9 and TRBJ1-1; D ambiguous. CDR1 is SEHNR and CDR2 is FQNEAQ in the germline V gene (reference sequence). This CDR3 is built from 14 residues. V lost 1 base and J 4 bases, leaving 10 bases between the germline ends. CDR3 in DNA: TGTGCCAGCAGCTTAGGAGTTGGAGGCACTGAAGCTTTCTTT. As protein: CASSLGVGGTEAFF.

J is TRBJ2-5 and V is TRBV20-1, with 9 bases aligning to TRBD2. CDR1 and CDR2 from the germline V gene are DFQATT and SNEGSKA (reference sequence). V gave up 5 bases and J gave up 2 bases; unmatched junction bases: 3. The CDR3 covers 13 residues. CDR3 residues: CSAVAGGQETQYF. The CDR3 bases are TGCAGTGCTGTGGCGGGGGGGCAAGAGACCCAGTACTTC.

This chain joins TRBV12-5 and TRBJ1-1, with TRBD1 matching over 7 bases. The junction had 16 bases not matched to a gene; V was cut back by 2 bases and J by 7 bases. The CDR3 totals 17 residues. CDR1 LGHNT and CDR2 FRNRAP come from the germline V gene. CDR3 region: CASGLTTFRDREHEAFF. For the CDR3, the DNA is TGTGCTAGTGGTTTGACCACCTTTCGGGACAGAGAACATGAAGCTTTCTTT.

This clonotype was recorded a few times. The genes are TRBV9 and TRBJ2-2; D is ambiguous. Germline V lookup: CDR1 SGDLS, CDR2 YYNGEE. Trimming removed 4 bases at V and 3 bases at J, with 13 bases between. The CDR3 runs to 15 residues. The CDR3 reads CASSSTEKDTGELFF. The CDR3 DNA sequence: TGTGCCAGCAGCTCAACTGAAAAGGACACCGGGGAGCTGTTTTTT.

The chain links TRBV19 to TRBJ2-1, with 9 bases identical to TRBD1. Germline trimming cut 7 bases from V and 9 bases from J; bases unmatched to any gene: 13. Germline CDR1 is LNHDA and CDR2 is SQIVND (reference sequence). This CDR3 region has 15 residues. The CDR3 coding sequence is TGTGCCAGTACCAACAATCAGCTACAGGGGGCTGAGCAGTTCTTC. Translated: CASTNNQLQGAEQFF. The full variable domain, with the rest looked up from reference TRBV19 and TRBJ2-1, is DGGITQSPKYLFRKEGQNVTLSCEQNLNHDAMYWYRQDPGQGLRLIYYSQIVNDFQKGDIAEGYSVSREKKESFPLTVTSAQKNPTAFYLCASTNNQLQGAEQFFGPGTRLTVL.

This clonotype was seen ten or more times. The V and J genes are TRBV24-1 and TRBJ2-5; tentatively, D is TRBD1 or TRBD2 (5 bases each). There are 18 residues in the CDR3. V was cut by 4 bases and J by 0 bases, with 20 bases left in between. The germline V gene has CDR1 KGHDR and CDR2 SFDVKD. In DNA form, the CDR3 reads TGTGCCACCAGTGACCGCTCTAAGGGGACGGGCCACCAAGAGACCCAGTACTTC. Translating gives CATSDRSKGTGHQETQYF.

This chain joins TRBV20-1 and TRBJ2-6; the D is unclear. The CDR3 has 14 amino acids. Germline V gene lookup returns CDR1 DFQATT and CDR2 SNEGSKA (reference sequence). V lost 0 bases and J lost 0, with 3 bases in between. The CDR3, as DNA: TGCAGTGCTAGAGATCACTCTGGGGCCAACGTCCTGACTTTC. Amino acid sequence: CSARDHSGANVLTF.

The rearrangement joins TRBV11-3 to TRBJ2-7; D not certain. Deletions cut 5 bases from V and 3 bases from J, with 11 bases between. Germline values: CDR1 SGHNT, CDR2 YENEEA. The CDR3 loop spans 13 amino acids. The CDR3 sequence: CASSADPGYEQYF. CDR3 sequence (DNA): TGTGCCAGCAGCGCGGACCCTGGCTACGAGCAGTACTTC.

This clonotype was picked up many times. J is TRBJ1-1 and V is TRBV7-2; D not certain. This CDR3 has 14 residues. Trimming took off 5 bases at V and 1 base at J, with 11 bases between the two ends. The germline gives CDR1 SGHTA, CDR2 FQGNSA. The CDR3 reads CASSPGTANTEAFF. The CDR3, as DNA: TGTGCCAGCAGCCCCGGCACAGCGAACACTGAAGCTTTCTTT.

This clonotype was seen at least ten times. The chain couples TRBV7-2 to TRBJ1-3; no clear D. This CDR3 spans 15 amino acids. Germline-derived CDR1 and CDR2 are SGHTA and FQGNSA. V lost 3 bases, J lost 0 bases, and 9 bases lay in between. CDR3 DNA sequence: TGTGCCAGCAGCTTCGGAGCCGCCTCTGGAAACACCATATATTTT. It specifies CASSFGAASGNTIYF.